These T cell receptor beta chains were read from a single sample in a study of T cell repertoires in cytomegalovirus infection. One entry per CDR3 protein results from TCRdb running MiXCR on the reads. The sample lists approximately 180,000 distinct CDR3 sequences; more than 9% were seen once. The material sequenced was PBMCs. Receptors were obtained from a human donor in good health (CMV status not recorded). Some clones in this sample may be carry-over from other donors' samples. CDR3s include the opening cysteine and the closing phenylalanine or tryptophan. The order of the fields is D gene, J gene, V gene, clone size, CDR3 protein, CDR3 DNA. A D gene is named only where the DNA matches it firmly. Clone size, where shown, is once, few, many, or a class for clones that have expanded.

-	TRBJ1-1	TRBV6-5	few	CASITPSSGEAFF	TGTGCCAGCATTACCCCTTCCTCAGGGGAGGCTTTCTTT
-	TRBJ1-1	TRBV6-2/TRBV6-3	many	CASSYPDGEAFF	TGTGCCAGCAGTTACCCGGATGGGGAAGCTTTCTTT
TRBD1	TRBJ1-3	TRBV28	many	CASSSGQANSGNTIYF	TGTGCCAGCAGTTCCGGACAGGCGAACTCTGGAAACACCATATATTTT
-	TRBJ1-5	TRBV29-1	many	CSVKGGNQPQHF	TGCAGCGTTAAGGGGGGCAATCAGCCCCAGCATTTT
-	TRBJ1-5	TRBV12-3/TRBV12-4	many	CASSLGDRNQPQHF	TGTGCCAGCAGTTTAGGTGACAGGAATCAGCCCCAGCATTTT
TRBD1	TRBJ1-5	TRBV28	few	CASSPSDRNNQPQHF	TGTGCCAGCAGTCCCTCGGACAGGAACAATCAGCCCCAGCATTTT
-	TRBJ2-1	TRBV12-3/TRBV12-4	many	CASSQLLNNEQFF	TGTGCCAGCAGTCAGCTACTGAACAATGAGCAGTTCTTC
TRBD1	TRBJ2-1	TRBV6-1	many	CASREDRAEQFF	TGTGCCAGCAGGGAAGACAGGGCTGAGCAGTTCTTC
-	TRBJ1-1	TRBV7-2	many	CASSLNRVTEAFF	TGTGCCAGCAGCTTAAATCGTGTCACTGAAGCTTTCTTT
TRBD1	TRBJ2-5	TRBV4-3	many	CASSQTGTGDETQYF	TGCGCCAGCAGCCAGACTGGGACAGGGGACGAGACCCAGTACTTC
-	TRBJ1-5	TRBV6-5	-	CASSPRTTVDNQPQHF	TGTGCCAGCAGTCCCCGTACTACGGTAGACAATCAGCCCCAGCATTTT
-	TRBJ2-3	TRBV9	many	CASSVKGGSTDTQYF	TGTGCCAGCAGCGTCAAGGGGGGAAGCACAGATACGCAGTATTTT
TRBD1	TRBJ1-4	TRBV28	many	CASSKDRDRVGKLFF	TGTGCCAGCAGCAAGGATCGGGACAGGGTAGGAAAACTGTTTTTT
-	TRBJ2-5	TRBV10-3	few	CAITVGGTTGLVPLWQYF	TGTGCCATCACTGTCGGGGGCACCACAGGACTAGTCCCCCTGTGGCAGTACTTC
-	TRBJ1-5	TRBV7-2	many	CASSLVGQQSNQPQHF	TGTGCCAGCAGCTTAGTTGGACAGCAGTCTAATCAGCCCCAGCATTTT
-	TRBJ2-5	TRBV4-2	-	CASSQGTRTETQYF	TGTGCCAGCAGCCAAGGGACACGGACGGAGACCCAGTACTTC
TRBD1	TRBJ2-1	TRBV27	many	CASSTYRGITYNEQFF	TGTGCCAGCAGCACCTACAGGGGAATCACCTACAATGAGCAGTTCTTC
-	TRBJ1-5	TRBV12-3/TRBV12-4	-	CASSDTGNQPQHF	TGTGCCAGCAGTGACACGGGAAATCAGCCCCAGCATTTT
-	TRBJ2-1	TRBV7-9	-	CASSSGIAAYNEQFF	TGTGCCAGCAGCTCCGGTATAGCGGCCTACAATGAGCAGTTCTTC
-	TRBJ1-1	TRBV7-2	many	CASSQTGMDTEAFF	TGTGCCAGCAGCCAAACAGGAATGGACACTGAAGCTTTCTTT
-	TRBJ1-3	TRBV7-9	-	CASSSTFSGNTIYF	TGTGCCAGCAGCTCCACTTTCTCTGGAAACACCATATATTTT
-	TRBJ1-5	TRBV15	few	CATSQQGQPQHF	TGTGCCACCAGCCAGCAGGGTCAGCCCCAGCATTTT
-	TRBJ2-3	TRBV11-2	-	CASSVADTQYF	TGTGCCAGCAGTGTTGCAGATACGCAGTATTTT
-	TRBJ1-6	TRBV15	few	CATSRETSPLHF	TGTGCCACCAGCAGAGAGACATCACCCCTCCACTTT
-	TRBJ2-1	TRBV6-2/TRBV6-3	many	CASSYSLEVVNEQFF	TGTGCCAGCAGTTACTCGCTAGAAGTAGTCAATGAGCAGTTCTTC
-	TRBJ2-1	TRBV7-9	many	CASSLSFSTSYNEQFF	TGTGCCAGCAGCTTAAGCTTCTCCACTTCCTACAATGAGCAGTTCTTC
TRBD2	TRBJ2-1	TRBV7-8	-	CASSLPGLANEQFF	TGTGCCAGCAGCTTACCGGGACTAGCCAATGAGCAGTTCTTC
TRBD2	TRBJ2-2	TRBV29-1	once	CSVEIWERENGELFF	TGCAGCGTTGAGATTTGGGAGCGGGAGAACGGGGAGCTGTTTTTT
-	TRBJ1-5	TRBV28	few	CASSLLASNQPQHF	TGTGCCAGCAGTTTATTGGCTAGCAATCAGCCCCAGCATTTT
-	TRBJ2-7	TRBV7-2	many	CASSPPGSLSYEQYF	TGTGCCAGCAGCCCACCAGGGAGCCTCTCCTACGAGCAGTACTTC
TRBD2	TRBJ2-1	TRBV4-3	few	CASRRTSGGDNEQFF	TGCGCCAGCAGACGAACTAGCGGGGGGGACAATGAGCAGTTCTTC